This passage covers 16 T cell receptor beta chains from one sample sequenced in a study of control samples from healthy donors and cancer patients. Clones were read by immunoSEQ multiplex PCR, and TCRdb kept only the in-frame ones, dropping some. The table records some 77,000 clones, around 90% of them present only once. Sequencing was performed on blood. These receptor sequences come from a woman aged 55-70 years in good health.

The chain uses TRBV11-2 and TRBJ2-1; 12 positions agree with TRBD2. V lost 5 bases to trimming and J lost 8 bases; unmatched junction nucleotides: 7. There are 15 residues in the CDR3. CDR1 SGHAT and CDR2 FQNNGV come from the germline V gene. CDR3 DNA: TGTGCCAGCAGCCGATCGACTAGCGGGAGCTATGAGCAGTTCTTC. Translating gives CASSRSTSGSYEQFF. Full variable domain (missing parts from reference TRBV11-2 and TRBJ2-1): EAGVAQSPRYKIIEKRQSVAFWCNPISGHATLYWYQQILGQGPKLLIQFQNNGVVDDSQLPKDRFSAERLKGVDSTLKIQPAKLEDSAVYLCASSRSTSGSYEQFFGPGTRLTVL.

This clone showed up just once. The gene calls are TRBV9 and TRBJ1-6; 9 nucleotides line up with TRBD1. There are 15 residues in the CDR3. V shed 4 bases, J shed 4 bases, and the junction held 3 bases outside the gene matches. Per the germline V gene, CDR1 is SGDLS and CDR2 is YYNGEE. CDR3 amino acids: CASSPGTGYNSPLHF. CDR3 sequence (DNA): TGTGCCAGCAGCCCTGGGACAGGGTATAATTCACCCCTCCACTTT. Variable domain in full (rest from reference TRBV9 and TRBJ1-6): DSGVTQTPKHLITATGQRVTLRCSPRSGDLSVYWYQQSLDQGLQFLIQYYNGEERAKGNILERFSAQQFPDLHSELNLSSLELGDSALYFCASSPGTGYNSPLHFGNGTRLTVT.

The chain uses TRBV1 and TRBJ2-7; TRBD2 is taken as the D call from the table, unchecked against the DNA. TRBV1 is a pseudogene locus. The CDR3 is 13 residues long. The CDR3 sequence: CTSRCGRTYEQYF. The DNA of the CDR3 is TGCACCAGCAGGTGCGGGAGGACCTACGAGCAGTACTTC.

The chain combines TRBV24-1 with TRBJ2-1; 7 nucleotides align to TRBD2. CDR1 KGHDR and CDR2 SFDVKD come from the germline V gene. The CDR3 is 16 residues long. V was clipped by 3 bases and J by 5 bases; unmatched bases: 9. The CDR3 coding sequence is TGTGCCACCAGTGATATGAGGTCTAGCGGCAACAATGAGCAGTTCTTC. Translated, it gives CATSDMRSSGNNEQFF.

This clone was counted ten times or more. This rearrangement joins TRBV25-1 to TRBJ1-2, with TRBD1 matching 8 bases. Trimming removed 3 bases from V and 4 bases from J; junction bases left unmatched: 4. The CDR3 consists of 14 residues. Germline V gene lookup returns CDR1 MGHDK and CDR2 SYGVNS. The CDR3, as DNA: TGTGCCAGCAGTGAGGACAGGGCAGCCTATGGCTACACCTTC. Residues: CASSEDRAAYGYTF.

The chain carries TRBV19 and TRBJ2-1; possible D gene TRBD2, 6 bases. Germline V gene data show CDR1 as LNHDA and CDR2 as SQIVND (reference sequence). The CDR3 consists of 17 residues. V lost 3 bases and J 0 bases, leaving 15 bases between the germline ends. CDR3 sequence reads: CASSIGTGQGSYNEQFF. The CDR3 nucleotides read TGTGCCAGTAGTATCGGGACTGGCCAGGGCTCCTACAATGAGCAGTTCTTC.

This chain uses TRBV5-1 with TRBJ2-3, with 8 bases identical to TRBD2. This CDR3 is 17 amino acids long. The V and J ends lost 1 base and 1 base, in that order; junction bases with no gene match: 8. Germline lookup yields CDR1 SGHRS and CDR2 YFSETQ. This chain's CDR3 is CASSLMLLADGTDTQYF. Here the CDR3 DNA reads TGCGCCAGCAGCTTGATGTTACTAGCGGATGGCACAGATACGCAGTATTTT.

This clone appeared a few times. The CDR3 region has the DNA TGTGCCAGCAGTGAAAGCAGGGGAACTCCCTATGGCTACACCTTC. Protein: CASSESRGTPYGYTF. The V and J genes are TRBV6-1 and TRBJ1-2; possibly TRBD1 for D (6 bases). The CDR3 has 15 amino acids. The V end was cut by 2 bases, the J end by 4 bases, with 14 bases between. CDR1 MNHNS and CDR2 SASEGT come from the germline V gene.

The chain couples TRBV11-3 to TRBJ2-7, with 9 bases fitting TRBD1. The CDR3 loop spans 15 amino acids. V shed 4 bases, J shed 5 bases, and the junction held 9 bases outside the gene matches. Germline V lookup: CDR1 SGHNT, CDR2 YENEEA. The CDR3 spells CASSSKDRGHHEQYF. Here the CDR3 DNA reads TGTGCCAGCAGCTCCAAGGACAGGGGCCATCACGAGCAGTACTTC.

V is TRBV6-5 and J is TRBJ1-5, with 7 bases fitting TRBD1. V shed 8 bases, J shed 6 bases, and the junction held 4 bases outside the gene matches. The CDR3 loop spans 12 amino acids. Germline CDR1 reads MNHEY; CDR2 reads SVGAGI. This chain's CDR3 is CASGNRGQPQHF. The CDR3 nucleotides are TGTGCCAGCGGGAACAGGGGTCAGCCCCAGCATTTT.

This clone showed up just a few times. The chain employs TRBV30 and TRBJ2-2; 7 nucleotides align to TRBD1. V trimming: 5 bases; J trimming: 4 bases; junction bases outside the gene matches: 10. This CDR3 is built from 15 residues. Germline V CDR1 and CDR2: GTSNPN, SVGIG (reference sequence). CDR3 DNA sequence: TGTGCCTGGCGAAACAGGGGCGGTAGCACCGGGGAGCTGTTTTTT. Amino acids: CAWRNRGGSTGELFF.

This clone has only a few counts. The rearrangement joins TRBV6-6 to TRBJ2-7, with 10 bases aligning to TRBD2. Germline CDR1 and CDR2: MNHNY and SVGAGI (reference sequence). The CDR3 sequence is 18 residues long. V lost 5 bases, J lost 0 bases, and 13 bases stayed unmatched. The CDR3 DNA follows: TGTGCCAGCAGTCGGGACGGGACTAGCGCCCCGAGCTCCTACGAGCAGTACTTC. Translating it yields CASSRDGTSAPSSYEQYF.

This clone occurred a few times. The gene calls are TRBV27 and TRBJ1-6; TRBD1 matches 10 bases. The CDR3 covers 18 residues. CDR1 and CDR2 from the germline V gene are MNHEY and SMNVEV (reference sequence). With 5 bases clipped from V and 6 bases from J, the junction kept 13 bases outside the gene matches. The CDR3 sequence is CASSPQTGGGQGNSPLHF. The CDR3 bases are TGTGCCAGCAGTCCCCAGACAGGGGGCGGTCAGGGTAATTCACCCCTCCACTTT.

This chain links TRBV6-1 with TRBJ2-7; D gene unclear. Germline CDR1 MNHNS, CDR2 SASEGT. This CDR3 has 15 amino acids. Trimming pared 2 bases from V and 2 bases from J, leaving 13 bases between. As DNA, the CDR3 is TGTGCCAGCAGTGAAATGAGACGAAGTCCCTACGAGCAGTACTTC. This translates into CASSEMRRSPYEQYF.

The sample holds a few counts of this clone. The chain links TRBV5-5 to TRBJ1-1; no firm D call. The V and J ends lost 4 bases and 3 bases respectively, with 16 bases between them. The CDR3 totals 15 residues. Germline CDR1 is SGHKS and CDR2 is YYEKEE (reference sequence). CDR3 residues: CASSLHVRGHTEAFF. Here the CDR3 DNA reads TGTGCCAGCAGCCTTCATGTTCGGGGTCACACTGAAGCTTTCTTT.

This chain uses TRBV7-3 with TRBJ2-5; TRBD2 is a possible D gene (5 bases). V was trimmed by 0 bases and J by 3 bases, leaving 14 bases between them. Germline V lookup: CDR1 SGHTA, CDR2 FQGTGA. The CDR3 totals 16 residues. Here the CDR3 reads CASSLTPSGSEETQYF. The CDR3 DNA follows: TGTGCCAGCAGCTTAACCCCCTCCGGTAGCGAAGAGACCCAGTACTTC.